This entry lists 18 T cell receptor beta chains sequenced from one sample in a study of cytomegalovirus exposure and HLA in healthy donors. The study ran its PCR with 60 Vbeta and 13 Jbeta primers. Assay: immunoSEQ multiplex PCR; the TCRdb copy retains only in-frame clones and omits some. The sample table sets out about 140,000 clones. The sample was PBMCs. The receptors were sampled from a man between 40 and 49 years old in good health and CMV-seronegative.

The rearrangement uses TRBV14 and TRBJ2-5; TRBD2 aligns across 7 bases. Germline CDR1 SGHDN, CDR2 FVKESK. CDR3 size: 14 residues. The V gene end was trimmed by 4 bases and the J gene end by 5 bases; junction bases not matched to a gene: 7. This CDR3 reads CASSRAGVWETQYF. The DNA for the CDR3 is TGTGCCAGCAGCCGGGCGGGGGTATGGGAGACCCAGTACTTC.

In nucleotides, the CDR3 is TGTGCCAGCAGTTCCGGGACAGGGTCCTACAATGAGCAGTTCTTC. Protein product: CASSSGTGSYNEQFF. The chain uses TRBV6-1 and TRBJ2-1; the match to TRBD1 covers 9 bases. Germline CDR1 MNHNS, CDR2 SASEGT. V shed 5 bases and J 1 base; nucleotides not matched to a gene: 3. CDR3 length: 15 amino acids.

CDR3 in amino acids: CASSQKSSGTGLQETQYF. CDR3 DNA sequence: TGCGCCAGCAGCCAAAAATCGAGCGGGACAGGCCTACAAGAGACCCAGTACTTC. J is TRBJ2-5 and V is TRBV4-1, with D possibly being TRBD1 (8 bases). V was cut by 2 bases and J by 2 bases, with 21 bases left in between. CDR1 is MGHRA and CDR2 is YSYEKL in the germline V gene. The CDR3 extends over 18 amino acids.

This chain joins TRBV6-5 and TRBJ2-7; weak D call: TRBD1 (6 bases). The CDR3 has 14 residues. The germline V gene encodes CDR1 MNHEY and CDR2 SVGAGI. Deletions cut 8 bases from V and 4 bases from J, with 18 bases between. The CDR3 sequence is CASRFTGNGYEQYF. Here the CDR3 DNA reads TGTGCCAGCCGGTTTACAGGGAATGGATACGAGCAGTACTTC.

Regarding this clone: Other nucleotide sequences in the sample specify the same CDR3. The chain joins TRBV19 to TRBJ2-5, with D hard to call. The CDR3 length is 12 residues. The V gene lost 1 base and the J gene lost 5 bases, with 5 bases spanning the gap. The germline V gene has CDR1 LNHDA and CDR2 SQIVND (reference sequence). The CDR3 region has the DNA TGTGCCAGTAGTATAGGCAGGGAGACCCAGTACTTC. Translating gives CASSIGRETQYF.

Details on this clone: The junction departs from the called germline gene at one end, perhaps through a read error. The J gene is TRBJ1-1, the V gene TRBV19; no firm D call. Germline CDR1 reads LNHDA; CDR2 reads SQIVND (reference sequence). CDR3 length: 12 amino acids. This chain's CDR3 is CASSIIPGYLIF. DNA for the CDR3: TGTGCCAGTAGTATAATTCCGGGGTATCTGATCTTT.

The chain couples TRBV4-3 to TRBJ1-1; 8 bases are shared with TRBD1. V lost 0 bases to trimming and J lost 12 bases; unmatched junction nucleotides: 15. CDR3 length: 16 residues. Germline CDR1 reads LGHNA; CDR2 reads YSLEER. DNA for the CDR3: TGCGCCAGCAGCCAAGACGGTACTTTGCAGGGGGCGAAAACTTTCTTT. Translating it yields CASSQDGTLQGAKTFF.

The genes are TRBV6-5 and TRBJ2-1; D is possibly TRBD2 (6 bases). The CDR3 runs to 14 residues. The V end lost 2 bases, the J end lost 4 bases, and 9 bases lay between the germline ends. Germline CDR1 reads MNHEY; CDR2 reads SVGAGI. For the CDR3, the DNA is TGTGCCAGCAGTTACGCGGCGGGGTACAATGAGCAGTTCTTC. This sequence encodes CASSYAAGYNEQFF.

The chain couples TRBV5-5 to TRBJ2-7; 11 positions match TRBD1. CDR1 SGHKS and CDR2 YYEKEE come from the germline V gene (reference sequence). V shed 2 bases, J shed 4 bases, and the junction held 5 bases outside the gene matches. The CDR3 covers 15 residues. The CDR3 DNA follows: TGTGCCAGCAGCTTTGCCGGGACAGGGGGATACGAGCAGTACTTC. Translating gives CASSFAGTGGYEQYF.

This rearrangement joins TRBV19 to TRBJ2-3, with 12 positions matching TRBD2. The CDR3 runs 16 residues. Germline V gene lookup returns CDR1 LNHDA and CDR2 SQIVND (reference sequence). V dropped 5 bases and J dropped 5; count of bases not matched to a gene: 8. The CDR3 region is CASSSRLAGEVDTQYF. In DNA form, the CDR3 reads TGTGCCAGTAGTTCCCGACTAGCGGGGGAGGTAGATACGCAGTATTTT.

The chain uses TRBV5-6 and TRBJ1-1; D uncertain. Per germline, CDR1 SGHDT and CDR2 YYEEEE. The ends were cut back, 2 bases at V and 7 bases at J, with 9 bases in the middle. The CDR3 consists of 12 residues. For the CDR3, the DNA is TGTGCCAGCAGCTTCCTGGGGAGTGAAGCTTTCTTT. Translated: CASSFLGSEAFF.

The chain carries TRBV7-3 and TRBJ1-1; D call uncertain. This CDR3 has 13 amino acids. Germline V gene data show CDR1 as SGHTA and CDR2 as FQGTGA. Trimming took 1 base from V and 11 from J, leaving 14 bases between them. The CDR3 bases are TGTGCCAGCAGCTTAAATAGTGGGAGTGACGCTTTCTTT. Residues: CASSLNSGSDAFF.

V usage is TRBV9 and J usage is TRBJ2-5; D might be TRBD2 (5 bases). Between the trimmed V and J ends, which lost 2 bases and 5 bases, there was a span of 13 bases. This CDR3 has 14 amino acids. Germline-derived CDR1 and CDR2 are SGDLS and YYNGEE. CDR3 region: CASSVEGPWETQYF. The CDR3 nucleotides are TGTGCCAGCAGCGTCGAGGGTCCTTGGGAGACCCAGTACTTC.

The rearrangement uses TRBV4-1 and TRBJ2-5; D may be TRBD2 (7 bases). V was cut by 1 base and J by 1 base, with 13 bases left in between. Looked up from germline, CDR1 is MGHRA and CDR2 is YSYEKL. The CDR3 length is 16 residues. This CDR3 is CASSQGRGALQETQYF. As DNA, the CDR3 is TGCGCCAGCAGCCAAGGACGGGGGGCCCTCCAAGAGACCCAGTACTTC.

The chain has TRBV13 and TRBJ1-4, with TRBD1 identical over 9 bases. V lost 3 bases to trimming and J lost 8 bases; unmatched junction nucleotides: 4. Germline-derived CDR1 and CDR2 are PRHDT and FYEKMQ (reference sequence). The CDR3 extends over 14 amino acids. CDR3 sequence: CASSLGQGREKLFF. Here the CDR3 DNA reads TGTGCCAGCAGCTTGGGACAGGGAAGGGAAAAACTGTTTTTT.

V is TRBV27 and J is TRBJ1-6; 8 bases match TRBD1. With V trimmed by 0 bases and J by 8 bases, 6 bases remained unmatched. The CDR3 has 16 amino acids. The germline V gene encodes CDR1 MNHEY and CDR2 SMNVEV (reference sequence). As DNA, the CDR3 is TGTGCCAGCAGTTTATCGATGGGACAGGACTATTCACCCCTCCACTTT. Its translation: CASSLSMGQDYSPLHF.

The rearrangement links TRBV18 to TRBJ2-3, with D possibly matching TRBD1 (5 bases). The CDR3 spans 15 residues. Germline V lookup: CDR1 KGHSH, CDR2 LQKENI. Trimming pared 3 bases from V and 1 base from J, leaving 11 bases between. The CDR3 spells CASSPSLGGTDTQYF. The CDR3 DNA sequence: TGTGCCAGCTCACCGAGTCTAGGGGGCACAGATACGCAGTATTTT.

The chain combines TRBV7-2 with TRBJ1-4; TRBD1 is a possible D gene (5 bases). V was cut by 5 bases and J by 8 bases, with 24 bases left in between. CDR1 and CDR2 (germline): SGHTA, FQGNSA. The CDR3 runs to 17 residues. The CDR3 protein is CASSTYRLGRVKEKLFF. The CDR3 coding sequence is TGTGCCAGCAGCACCTACAGGCTCGGTAGAGTTAAAGAAAAACTGTTTTTT.